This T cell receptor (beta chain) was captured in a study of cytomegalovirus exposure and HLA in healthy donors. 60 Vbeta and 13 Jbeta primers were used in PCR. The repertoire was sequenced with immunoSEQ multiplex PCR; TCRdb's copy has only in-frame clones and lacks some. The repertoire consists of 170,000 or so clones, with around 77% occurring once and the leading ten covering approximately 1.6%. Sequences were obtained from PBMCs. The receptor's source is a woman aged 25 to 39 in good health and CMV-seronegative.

CDR3 loop: CASSSGLADYNEQFF. CDR3 nucleotides: TGTGCCAGCTCATCTGGACTAGCGGATTACAATGAGCAGTTCTTC. This rearrangement joins TRBV18 to TRBJ2-1; 10 nucleotides match TRBD2. There are 15 residues in the CDR3. Germline CDR1 and CDR2: KGHSH and LQKENI. Germline trimming cut 5 bases from V and 4 bases from J; bases unmatched to any gene: 5. The entire variable domain, with the rest obtained from reference TRBV18 and TRBJ2-1, is as follows: NAGVMQNPRHLVRRRGQEARLRCSPMKGHSHVYWYRQLPEEGLKFMVYLQKENIIDESGMPKERFSAEFPKEGPSILRIQQVVRGDSAAYFCASSSGLADYNEQFFGPGTRLTVL.